Listed below are T cell receptor beta chains from one sample, sequenced in a study of identifying expanded T cells in peripheral blood. Libraries were prepared by immunoSEQ multiplex PCR; TCRdb keeps only in-frame clonotypes and omits some of them. The sample shows under 85,000 clones, around 84% of them seen only once. The sequenced sample consisted of blood. The receptor source for this set is a person aged 18-70 years in good health. Each CDR3 is given without its conserved first and last residue. D genes are given only for firm matches.

D	V	CDR3
.	TRBV14	ASSQVSRVAGELF
.	TRBV5-1	ASSLAEVSTGELF
TRBD2	TRBV4-2	ASSLLAAWSYSTDTQY
.	TRBV29-1	SVEKTYEQY
.	TRBV7-9	ASSPWGNQPQH
.	TRBV5-5	ASSLDIYYEQY
TRBD2	TRBV29-1	SVDGGTSANTGELF
.	TRBV4-3	ASSPLPTGELF
.	TRBV25-1	ASSAQGEWGYAV
.	TRBV2	ASSQDYASSYEQY
.	TRBV5-3	ARTLGGCNQPQH
TRBD1	TRBV7-6	ASSPGQVYEQY
TRBD2	TRBV19	ASSVIAGGLSYEQY
.	TRBV9	ASSLGTVNYEQY
.	TRBV27	ASSGAGETQY
.	TRBV18	ASSLGTALPDTQY
TRBD1	TRBV11-2	ASSLVEQGASEQY
TRBD1	TRBV9	ASSGTGNTGELF
TRBD1	TRBV19	ASSARQGSEQY
.	TRBV2	ASSDGGAILEPQH
.	TRBV7-2	ASSFTGTGELF
.	TRBV4-1	ASSQGGFQETQY